These T cell receptor beta chains were read from a single sample in a study of PD-1 blockade in classical Hodgkin lymphoma. TCRdb keeps only in-frame clones here, not all; method: immunoSEQ multiplex PCR. The sample consists of tens of thousands of clones, roughly 80% of them appearing once. The sample was peripheral blood mononuclear cells (PBMCs), taken at baseline. These receptors all stem from a human donor with classical Hodgkin lymphoma. The CDR3 runs from the conserved cysteine through the conserved F or W. A D gene is named only where the DNA matches it firmly. Clone size appears in some rows only: once, few, many, or a class for an expanded clone.

>TRBD2|-|TRBJ2-1|TRBV29-1
CSVNKAGGYYNEQFF
TGCAGCGTTAACAAAGCGGGAGGGTACTACAATGAGCAGTTCTTC
>-|-|TRBJ2-6|TRBV5-4
CASSLAVTGGANVLTF
TGTGCCAGCAGCTTGGCCGTAACAGGTGGGGCCAACGTCCTGACTTTC
>-|-|TRBJ1-1|TRBV27
CAAGIMNTEAFF
TGTGCCGCCGGCATCATGAACACTGAAGCTTTCTTT
>-|-|TRBJ1-6|TRBV5-1
CASSLGQGSSPLHF
TGCGCCAGCAGCTTGGGGCAGGGTAGTTCACCCCTCCACTTT
>-|-|TRBJ2-7|TRBV7-9
CASSFLLQAPFAF
TGTGCCAGCAGCTTTCTCCTGCAGGCGCCGTTCGCGTTC
>TRBD2|-|TRBJ2-1|TRBV11-3
CASSFGLAGGLAYNEQFF
TGTGCCAGCAGCTTCGGACTAGCGGGAGGGCTAGCCTACAATGAGCAGTTCTTC
>-|-|TRBJ1-1|TRBV9
CASSVVMNTEAFF
TGTGCCAGCAGCGTAGTCATGAACACTGAAGCTTTCTTT
>-|-|TRBJ2-3|TRBV7-3
CASSGVPTDTQYF
TGTGCCAGCAGTGGTGTTCCCACAGATACGCAGTATTTT
>-|-|TRBJ2-5|TRBV6-1
CASHPEPEETQYF
TGTGCCAGCCACCCCGAACCCGAAGAGACCCAGTACTTC
>-|-|TRBJ2-1|TRBV11-1
CASSLAWGLEGYNEQFF
TGTGCCAGCAGCTTAGCGTGGGGACTCGAGGGGTACAATGAGCAGTTCTTC
>-|once|TRBJ1-1|TRBV6-5
CASSYSEGRRDKAFF
TGTGCCAGCAGTTACTCCGAGGGGAGGAGAGATAAAGCTTTCTTT
>-|-|TRBJ1-4|TRBV30
CAWSDQGGREKLFF
TGTGCCTGGAGCGATCAGGGAGGGCGTGAAAAACTGTTTTTT
>TRBD1|-|TRBJ1-2|TRBV18
CASSLQGADYGYTF
TGTGCCAGCTCATTACAGGGGGCCGACTATGGCTACACCTTC
>-|-|TRBJ2-1|TRBV6-5
CASRTASYNEQFF
TGTGCCAGCAGAACAGCTTCCTACAATGAGCAGTTCTTC
>-|-|TRBJ1-6|TRBV13
CASSGRGLQDSPLHF
TGTGCCAGCAGCGGTCGAGGGTTACAGGATTCACCCCTCCACTTT
>-|-|TRBJ1-2|TRBV7-6
CASSLDQGPYGYTF
TGTGCCAGCAGCTTAGATCAGGGGCCCTATGGCTACACCTTC
>-|once|TRBJ2-1|TRBV10-3
CANGPYNEQFF
TGTGCCAACGGACCCTACAATGAGCAGTTCTTC
>-|-|TRBJ1-2|TRBV27
CASSSNPDVNYGYTF
TGTGCCAGCAGTTCAAACCCGGACGTCAACTATGGCTACACCTTC
>-|-|TRBJ1-2|TRBV9
CASSVAVGQNYGYTF
TGTGCCAGCAGCGTAGCAGTCGGGCAGAACTATGGCTACACCTTC
>TRBD1|-|TRBJ2-4|TRBV10-3
CATNGVGQGENIQYF
TGTGCCACTAATGGGGTAGGACAGGGAGAGAACATTCAGTACTTC
>TRBD1|-|TRBJ1-1|TRBV27
CASSGRTGDAFF
TGTGCCAGCAGTGGGCGTACAGGGGACGCTTTCTTT
>TRBD1|-|TRBJ1-1|TRBV13
CASSLQGTGGFNTEAFF
TGTGCCAGCAGCTTACAGGGGACAGGGGGATTCAACACTGAAGCTTTCTTT
>-|-|TRBJ1-1|TRBV5-6
CASSPAIGTEAFF
TGTGCCAGCAGCCCCGCAATAGGCACTGAAGCTTTCTTT
>-|once|TRBJ2-3|TRBV7-3
CASSFSDTDTQYF
TGTGCCAGCAGCTTTAGCGACACAGATACGCAGTATTTT
>-|-|TRBJ2-1|TRBV29-1
CSTRGTLSSYNEQFF
TGCAGCACTAGGGGGACTTTGAGCTCCTACAATGAGCAGTTCTTC
>-|-|TRBJ1-5|TRBV15
CATSRGTNQPQHF
TGTGCCACCAGCAGAGGGACCAATCAGCCCCAGCATTTT
>-|medium-sized|TRBJ1-5|TRBV15
CATSRENQPQHF
TGTGCCACCAGCAGAGAGAATCAGCCCCAGCATTTT
>-|-|TRBJ1-4|TRBV5-5
CASSLGPQNGEKLFF
TGTGCCAGCAGCTTGGGACCTCAGAATGGTGAAAAACTGTTTTTT
>-|-|TRBJ2-4|TRBV11-3
CASSLSRVAKNIQYF
TGTGCCAGCAGCTTAAGTAGGGTAGCCAAAAACATTCAGTACTTC
>-|-|TRBJ1-2|TRBV4-1
CASSRGTDYGYTF
TGCGCCAGCAGCCGGGGGACCGACTATGGCTACACCTTC
>-|-|TRBJ2-2|TRBV6-6
CASGLRPFTGELFF
TGTGCCAGCGGGCTTCGACCCTTCACCGGGGAGCTGTTTTTT
>TRBD2|-|TRBJ2-5|TRBV13
CASSLGGLATLYQETQYF
TGTGCCAGCAGCTTAGGGGGACTAGCGACCTTGTACCAAGAGACCCAGTACTTC
>TRBD1|-|TRBJ1-1|TRBV7-2
CASSGTASLTEAFF
TGTGCCAGCAGTGGGACAGCGAGTCTGACTGAAGCTTTCTTT